The T cell receptor (beta chain) described here comes from a study of CD8 T cells in ankylosing spondylitis. Trimming pared 6 bases from V and 5 bases from J, leaving 13 bases between. Per germline, CDR1 SQVTM and CDR2 ANQGSEA. The CDR3 spans 12 residues. Whole-study findings and limits: Researchers reportedly found disease-linked clones significantly enriched in matched ankylosing spondylitis synovial fluid.

Scientists made TCR beta libraries using quantitative 5'-RACE with molecular barcodes. TCRdb analysed the 5' RACE reads with MiXCR anew, one entry per CDR3 protein. The profile covers 200,000 to 250,000 distinct CDR3 sequences, with around 8% appearing a single time and around 4.8% taken by the ten largest. This clonotype was counted many times. Its antigen remains unknown. This sequence joins TRBV29-1 and TRBJ1-1; possible D gene TRBD1, 5 bases. What was sequenced was blood, either unsorted or a sorted T cell fraction (not recorded which). The receptor was isolated from a female donor with ankylosing spondylitis or in good health (not recorded which). The CDR3 bases are TGCAGCGTGAAGGGGATGGATACTGAAGCTTTCTTT. Translated: CSVKGMDTEAFF.